This entry lists 3 T cell receptor beta chains sequenced from one sample in a study of technical replicates of blood from a handful of donors. Profiling relied on immunoSEQ multiplex PCR, and the TCRdb table lists in-frame clones only, not all of them. The sample records more than 70,000 clones, around 90% being singletons. The sample comprised T cells isolated from PBMCs. The receptors stem from a human donor in good health.

The CDR3 sequence: CASSRRLAGGTDTQYF. CDR3 sequence (DNA): TGCGCCAGCAGCCGAAGACTAGCGGGGGGCACAGATACGCAGTATTTT. This chain joins TRBV4-1 and TRBJ2-3; the match to TRBD2 covers 12 bases. From germline, CDR1 is MGHRA and CDR2 YSYEKL. The CDR3 length is 16 residues. V shed 4 bases, J shed 1 base, and the junction held 3 bases outside the gene matches.

The V gene is TRBV29-1, the J gene TRBJ2-1; 10 nucleotides align to TRBD2. V dropped 2 bases and J dropped 4; count of bases not matched to a gene: 5. Germline V lookup: CDR1 SQVTM, CDR2 ANQGSEA. The CDR3 totals 15 residues. The CDR3 nucleotides are TGCAGCGTTGAAACTAGCGGGGCCCTTTACAATGAGCAGTTCTTC. Residues: CSVETSGALYNEQFF.

The V and J genes are TRBV28 and TRBJ1-1; D gene uncertain. This CDR3 has 10 residues. CDR1 is MDHEN and CDR2 is SYDVKM in the germline V gene. Trimming left V 10 bases short and J 1 base short, with 4 bases between. CDR3 DNA: TGTGCCACCCAGAACACTGAAGCTTTCTTT. Its translation is CATQNTEAFF.